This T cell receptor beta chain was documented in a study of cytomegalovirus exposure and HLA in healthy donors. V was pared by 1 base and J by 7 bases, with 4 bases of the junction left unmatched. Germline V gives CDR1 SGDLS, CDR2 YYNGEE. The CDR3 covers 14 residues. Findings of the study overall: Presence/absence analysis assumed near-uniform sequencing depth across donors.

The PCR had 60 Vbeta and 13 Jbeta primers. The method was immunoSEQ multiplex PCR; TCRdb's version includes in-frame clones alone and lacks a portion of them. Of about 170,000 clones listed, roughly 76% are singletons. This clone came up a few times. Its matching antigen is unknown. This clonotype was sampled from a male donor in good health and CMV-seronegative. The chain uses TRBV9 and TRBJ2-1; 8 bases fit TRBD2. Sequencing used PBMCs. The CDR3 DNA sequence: TGTGCCAGCAGCGTAACCGGGGGGGCAAATGAGCAGTTCTTC. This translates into CASSVTGGANEQFF.